The rows below give T cell receptor beta chains drawn from one sample of a study of blood T cell repertoires in COVID-19. Sequenced by immunoSEQ multiplex PCR; TCRdb stores in-frame clones only, minus some. The sample consists of 350,000 to 550,000 clones, around 87% of them appearing once. The sample taken for sequencing was PBMCs or T cells enriched from blood (not recorded which). The receptor source for this set is a man aged 25-45 years who had recovered from COVID-19. Each CDR3 is given with its conserved first and last residue. D genes are given only for firm matches. Not all rows give a size; the values are once, few, many and, for expanded clones, a class.

TRBJ2-1	.	TRBV10-1	15	TRBD1	TGCGCCAGCAGTAGCCCGGGACAGGGAGACAATGAGCAGTTCTTC	CASSSPGQGDNEQFF
TRBJ2-2	.	TRBV18	17	TRBD1	TGTGCCAGCTCACCACAGGCGGACAGGGTGACCACCGGGGAGCTGTTTTTT	CASSPQADRVTTGELFF
TRBJ1-2	few	TRBV5-4	13	.	TGTGCCAGCAGCTTGGGAGGGAACTATGGCTACACCTTC	CASSLGGNYGYTF
TRBJ2-7	.	TRBV19	15	TRBD2	TGTGCCAGTAGTATCGGCTCTAGCGGGACCTACGAGCAGTACTTC	CASSIGSSGTYEQYF
TRBJ1-1	once	TRBV7-2	13	.	TGTGCCAGCAGCTTGACCCGGGGAACTGAAGCTTTCTTT	CASSLTRGTEAFF
TRBJ1-6	few	TRBV19	15	TRBD1	TGTGCCAGTAGTAGACAGGGAGTCAATGATTCACCCCTCCACTTT	CASSRQGVNDSPLHF
TRBJ2-3	.	TRBV11-2	17	.	TGTGCCAGCAGCGTGCTCCGTGTTAGCAATTACACAGATACGCAGTATTTT	CASSVLRVSNYTDTQYF
TRBJ2-1	.	TRBV29-1	15	.	TGCAGCGTTGGAAACCGGGACTTGTGGGTCAATGAGCAGTTCTTC	CSVGNRDLWVNEQFF
TRBJ2-5	.	TRBV7-3	17	TRBD1	TGTGCCAGCAGCTTGGGGGGTGTAGGGACAGGGCAAGAGACCCAGTACTTC	CASSLGGVGTGQETQYF
TRBJ2-3	.	TRBV3-1/TRBV3-2	13	.	TGTGCCAGCAGCCAATTCCTAGACGATACGCAGTATTTT	CASSQFLDDTQYF
TRBJ1-1	.	TRBV2	13	.	TGTGCCAGCTGGAGAGGGAAGCCCACTGAAGCTTTCTTT	CASWRGKPTEAFF
TRBJ1-1	.	TRBV5-4	15	.	TGTGCCAGCAGCTTGTCTCCCGGGCGGGCCACTGAAGCTTTCTTT	CASSLSPGRATEAFF
TRBJ2-1	.	TRBV24-1	15	.	TGTGCCACCAGTGATTATGGCAATGGTATGGATGAGCAGTTCTTC	CATSDYGNGMDEQFF
TRBJ2-5	.	TRBV19	15	.	TGTGCCAGTAGTATACGGGGAGGTCTATGGGAGACCCAGTACTTC	CASSIRGGLWETQYF
TRBJ2-3	.	TRBV7-9	16	.	TGTGCCAGCAGCTTATCCTCCCCCCTAGGAAGAGATACGCAGTATTTT	CASSLSSPLGRDTQYF
TRBJ1-3	.	TRBV5-1	15	.	TGCGCCAGCAGCTTAAGCGGAGTTCCAGGAAACACCATATATTTT	CASSLSGVPGNTIYF